These 17 T cell receptor beta chains originate from one sample sequenced in a study of identical twins. TCRdb called the 5' RACE reads again in MiXCR, with one record for every CDR3 protein. The data hold about 530,000 distinct CDR3 sequences, with 13% to 15% observed a single time. These data were also filed under a second study, of yellow fever vaccine responses in identical twins.

Sequenced: CD4+ T cells sorted from blood. These receptors were taken from a woman aged 18-29 years in good health.

The gene calls are TRBV7-2 and TRBJ2-3; 12 bases line up with TRBD2. The V segment lost 4 bases and the J segment 5 bases; nucleotides outside the gene matches: 7. The CDR3 has 16 residues. Germline V CDR1 and CDR2: SGHTA, FQGNSA. In DNA form, the CDR3 reads TGTGCCAGCAGCTCCCGACTAGCGGGAGCTGGAGATACGCAGTATTTT. Protein sequence: CASSSRLAGAGDTQYF.

The sample holds a few counts of this clonotype. The chain is built from TRBV7-8 and TRBJ1-5, with 8 bases aligning to TRBD1. This CDR3 has 14 residues. Looked up from germline, CDR1 is SGHVS and CDR2 is FQNEAQ. Germline trimming cut 5 bases from V and 5 bases from J; bases unmatched to any gene: 5. DNA of the CDR3: TGTGCCAGCAGCCAAGACAGGGGCGATCAGCCCCAGCATTTT. It translates to CASSQDRGDQPQHF.

This clonotype appeared many times. The chain recombines TRBV12-3 or TRBV12-4 with TRBJ2-3; D call uncertain. The ends were cut back, 1 base at V and 0 bases at J, with 8 bases in the middle. CDR3 length: 15 residues. Here the CDR3 reads CASSLDSTSTDTQYF. The CDR3 bases are TGTGCCAGCAGTTTAGATTCCACTAGCACAGATACGCAGTATTTT.

V and J are TRBV20-1 and TRBJ2-7, with 7 bases that match TRBD2. With V trimmed by 6 bases and J by 2 bases, 7 bases remained unmatched. CDR3 length: 13 residues. CDR1 and CDR2 from the germline V gene are DFQATT and SNEGSKA (reference sequence). The CDR3 sequence: CSARLADAYEQYF. The CDR3 coding sequence is TGCAGTGCCAGACTAGCTGACGCCTACGAGCAGTACTTC.

This clonotype has a count of ten or more. V and J are TRBV20-1 and TRBJ1-1; unclear D gene. Germline V gives CDR1 DFQATT, CDR2 SNEGSKA (reference sequence). This CDR3 comprises 12 residues. The V end lost 1 base, the J end lost 2 bases, and 5 bases lay between the germline ends. CDR3 nucleotide sequence: TGCAGTGCTAGAGTTGTAAACACTGAAGCTTTCTTT. It codes for CSARVVNTEAFF.

This clonotype showed up just a few times. This chain uses TRBV18 with TRBJ2-7, with D maybe TRBD2 (5 bases). CDR1 and CDR2 (germline): KGHSH, LQKENI. This CDR3 is 17 amino acids long. V was cut by 6 bases and J by 2 bases, with 23 bases left in between. As DNA, the CDR3 is TGTGCCAGCTCCCAATTTTTCTCGCGGGCGAACCCCTACGAGCAGTACTTC. This translates into CASSQFFSRANPYEQYF.

In this sample, this clonotype turned up many times. V is TRBV5-1 and J is TRBJ2-1; either TRBD1 or TRBD2 may fit D (6 bases each). CDR3 length: 15 residues. V lost 5 bases and J lost 1, with 13 bases in between. CDR1 SGHRS and CDR2 YFSETQ come from the germline V gene. CDR3 DNA sequence: TGCGCCAGCAGTCCAGAGGGGGGATCCTACAATGAGCAGTTCTTC. It codes for CASSPEGGSYNEQFF.

The CDR3 nucleotides read TGTGCCAGCAGCCGCGGACAGGGAACATCACAGGATCAGCCCCAGCATTTT. This translates into CASSRGQGTSQDQPQHF. The chain has TRBV6-2 or TRBV6-3 and TRBJ1-5; TRBD1 agrees at 8 bases. This CDR3 comprises 17 residues. With 6 bases clipped from V and 5 bases from J, the junction kept 15 bases outside the gene matches. Germline assignment: CDR1 MNHEY and CDR2 SVGEGT.

This clonotype was seen repeatedly, ten times or more. The chain joins TRBV7-9 to TRBJ2-1; tentatively, D is TRBD1 (6 bases). V was cut by 8 bases and J by 3 bases, with 11 bases left in between. There are 13 residues in the CDR3. The V gene's germline CDR1 is SEHNR and CDR2 FQNEAQ (reference sequence). In nucleotides, the CDR3 is TGTGCCAGCCACGGACAGAACTACAATGAGCAGTTCTTC. Residues: CASHGQNYNEQFF.

The chain is built from TRBV24-1 and TRBJ2-1; tentative D call: TRBD1 (6 bases). V dropped 4 bases and J dropped 2 bases, with 14 bases sitting between them. From germline, CDR1 is KGHDR and CDR2 SFDVKD. There are 16 residues in the CDR3. CDR3 sequence: CATSDPTGKAYNEQFF. The CDR3 DNA follows: TGTGCCACCAGTGACCCAACAGGGAAAGCCTACAATGAGCAGTTCTTC.

This clonotype has just a few counts. This chain links TRBV25-1 with TRBJ1-2; no definite D call. There are 16 residues in the CDR3. V was cut by 3 bases and J by 6 bases, with 20 bases left in between. Germline-derived CDR1 and CDR2 are MGHDK and SYGVNS. Here the CDR3 DNA reads TGTGCCAGCAGTGACTACACCCGAAACAACGGTAATGGCTACACCTTC. This gives the protein CASSDYTRNNGNGYTF.

The genes are TRBV27 and TRBJ2-5, with TRBD1 identical over 11 bases. With 4 bases clipped from V and 4 bases from J, the junction kept 8 bases outside the gene matches. Germline V lookup: CDR1 MNHEY, CDR2 SMNVEV (reference sequence). This CDR3 is 16 amino acids long. The CDR3 spells CASSYAGQGGRETQYF. The CDR3 DNA is TGTGCCAGCAGTTACGCGGGACAGGGGGGTAGAGAGACCCAGTACTTC.

This clonotype was detected a few times. The chain employs TRBV12-3 or TRBV12-4 and TRBJ2-7; 11 bases match TRBD1. Trimming cost V 1 base and J 6 bases; bases outside gene matches: 5. This CDR3 contains 15 residues. Here the CDR3 reads CASSLVGQGGSEQYF. The CDR3 nucleotides are TGTGCCAGCAGTTTAGTGGGACAGGGGGGTTCCGAGCAGTACTTC.

The rearrangement joins TRBV10-3 to TRBJ2-3; D is unclear. CDR1 and CDR2 from the germline V gene are ENHRY and SYGVKD. The CDR3 covers 15 residues. Deletions cut 2 bases from V and 0 bases from J, with 9 bases between. The CDR3 region has the DNA TGTGCCATCAGTGAGGACACCACTAGCACAGATACGCAGTATTTT. Amino acids: CAISEDTTSTDTQYF.

This rearrangement joins TRBV7-9 to TRBJ2-3; D is tentatively TRBD1 or TRBD2 (5 bases each). The CDR3 is 14 amino acids. The germline CDR1 and CDR2 sequences are SEHNR and FQNEAQ (reference sequence). Trimming took 5 bases from V and 0 from J, leaving 9 bases between them. CDR3 coding DNA: TGTGCCAGCAGCGATAGGGACAGCACAGATACGCAGTATTTT. Its translation: CASSDRDSTDTQYF.

In its sample, this clonotype was seen a few times. The rearrangement joins TRBV11-3 to TRBJ2-1; 7 bases line up with TRBD2. This CDR3 comprises 15 residues. J gave up 7 bases and V 1 base, and 7 bases lay outside the gene matches. CDR1 and CDR2 from the germline V gene are SGHNT and YENEEA. In nucleotides, the CDR3 is TGTGCCAGCAGCTTAGGGCGGGAGCGTCTAAATGAGCAGTTCTTC. It yields the protein CASSLGRERLNEQFF. The variable domain in full, with the rest retrieved from reference TRBV11-3 and TRBJ2-1, is EAGVVQSPRYKIIEKKQPVAFWCNPISGHNTLYWYLQNLGQGPELLIRYENEEAVDDSQLPKDRFSAERLKGVDSTLKIQPAELGDSAVYLCASSLGRERLNEQFFGPGTRLTVL.

The chain recombines TRBV10-3 with TRBJ2-5; TRBD1 agrees at 7 bases. Trimming at V came to 4 bases and at J to 2 bases, leaving 4 bases not matched to a gene. CDR1 and CDR2 from the germline V gene are ENHRY and SYGVKD. The CDR3 totals 14 residues. This CDR3 reads CAISARQGQETQYF. The DNA for the CDR3 is TGTGCCATCAGTGCGCGACAGGGACAAGAGACCCAGTACTTC.